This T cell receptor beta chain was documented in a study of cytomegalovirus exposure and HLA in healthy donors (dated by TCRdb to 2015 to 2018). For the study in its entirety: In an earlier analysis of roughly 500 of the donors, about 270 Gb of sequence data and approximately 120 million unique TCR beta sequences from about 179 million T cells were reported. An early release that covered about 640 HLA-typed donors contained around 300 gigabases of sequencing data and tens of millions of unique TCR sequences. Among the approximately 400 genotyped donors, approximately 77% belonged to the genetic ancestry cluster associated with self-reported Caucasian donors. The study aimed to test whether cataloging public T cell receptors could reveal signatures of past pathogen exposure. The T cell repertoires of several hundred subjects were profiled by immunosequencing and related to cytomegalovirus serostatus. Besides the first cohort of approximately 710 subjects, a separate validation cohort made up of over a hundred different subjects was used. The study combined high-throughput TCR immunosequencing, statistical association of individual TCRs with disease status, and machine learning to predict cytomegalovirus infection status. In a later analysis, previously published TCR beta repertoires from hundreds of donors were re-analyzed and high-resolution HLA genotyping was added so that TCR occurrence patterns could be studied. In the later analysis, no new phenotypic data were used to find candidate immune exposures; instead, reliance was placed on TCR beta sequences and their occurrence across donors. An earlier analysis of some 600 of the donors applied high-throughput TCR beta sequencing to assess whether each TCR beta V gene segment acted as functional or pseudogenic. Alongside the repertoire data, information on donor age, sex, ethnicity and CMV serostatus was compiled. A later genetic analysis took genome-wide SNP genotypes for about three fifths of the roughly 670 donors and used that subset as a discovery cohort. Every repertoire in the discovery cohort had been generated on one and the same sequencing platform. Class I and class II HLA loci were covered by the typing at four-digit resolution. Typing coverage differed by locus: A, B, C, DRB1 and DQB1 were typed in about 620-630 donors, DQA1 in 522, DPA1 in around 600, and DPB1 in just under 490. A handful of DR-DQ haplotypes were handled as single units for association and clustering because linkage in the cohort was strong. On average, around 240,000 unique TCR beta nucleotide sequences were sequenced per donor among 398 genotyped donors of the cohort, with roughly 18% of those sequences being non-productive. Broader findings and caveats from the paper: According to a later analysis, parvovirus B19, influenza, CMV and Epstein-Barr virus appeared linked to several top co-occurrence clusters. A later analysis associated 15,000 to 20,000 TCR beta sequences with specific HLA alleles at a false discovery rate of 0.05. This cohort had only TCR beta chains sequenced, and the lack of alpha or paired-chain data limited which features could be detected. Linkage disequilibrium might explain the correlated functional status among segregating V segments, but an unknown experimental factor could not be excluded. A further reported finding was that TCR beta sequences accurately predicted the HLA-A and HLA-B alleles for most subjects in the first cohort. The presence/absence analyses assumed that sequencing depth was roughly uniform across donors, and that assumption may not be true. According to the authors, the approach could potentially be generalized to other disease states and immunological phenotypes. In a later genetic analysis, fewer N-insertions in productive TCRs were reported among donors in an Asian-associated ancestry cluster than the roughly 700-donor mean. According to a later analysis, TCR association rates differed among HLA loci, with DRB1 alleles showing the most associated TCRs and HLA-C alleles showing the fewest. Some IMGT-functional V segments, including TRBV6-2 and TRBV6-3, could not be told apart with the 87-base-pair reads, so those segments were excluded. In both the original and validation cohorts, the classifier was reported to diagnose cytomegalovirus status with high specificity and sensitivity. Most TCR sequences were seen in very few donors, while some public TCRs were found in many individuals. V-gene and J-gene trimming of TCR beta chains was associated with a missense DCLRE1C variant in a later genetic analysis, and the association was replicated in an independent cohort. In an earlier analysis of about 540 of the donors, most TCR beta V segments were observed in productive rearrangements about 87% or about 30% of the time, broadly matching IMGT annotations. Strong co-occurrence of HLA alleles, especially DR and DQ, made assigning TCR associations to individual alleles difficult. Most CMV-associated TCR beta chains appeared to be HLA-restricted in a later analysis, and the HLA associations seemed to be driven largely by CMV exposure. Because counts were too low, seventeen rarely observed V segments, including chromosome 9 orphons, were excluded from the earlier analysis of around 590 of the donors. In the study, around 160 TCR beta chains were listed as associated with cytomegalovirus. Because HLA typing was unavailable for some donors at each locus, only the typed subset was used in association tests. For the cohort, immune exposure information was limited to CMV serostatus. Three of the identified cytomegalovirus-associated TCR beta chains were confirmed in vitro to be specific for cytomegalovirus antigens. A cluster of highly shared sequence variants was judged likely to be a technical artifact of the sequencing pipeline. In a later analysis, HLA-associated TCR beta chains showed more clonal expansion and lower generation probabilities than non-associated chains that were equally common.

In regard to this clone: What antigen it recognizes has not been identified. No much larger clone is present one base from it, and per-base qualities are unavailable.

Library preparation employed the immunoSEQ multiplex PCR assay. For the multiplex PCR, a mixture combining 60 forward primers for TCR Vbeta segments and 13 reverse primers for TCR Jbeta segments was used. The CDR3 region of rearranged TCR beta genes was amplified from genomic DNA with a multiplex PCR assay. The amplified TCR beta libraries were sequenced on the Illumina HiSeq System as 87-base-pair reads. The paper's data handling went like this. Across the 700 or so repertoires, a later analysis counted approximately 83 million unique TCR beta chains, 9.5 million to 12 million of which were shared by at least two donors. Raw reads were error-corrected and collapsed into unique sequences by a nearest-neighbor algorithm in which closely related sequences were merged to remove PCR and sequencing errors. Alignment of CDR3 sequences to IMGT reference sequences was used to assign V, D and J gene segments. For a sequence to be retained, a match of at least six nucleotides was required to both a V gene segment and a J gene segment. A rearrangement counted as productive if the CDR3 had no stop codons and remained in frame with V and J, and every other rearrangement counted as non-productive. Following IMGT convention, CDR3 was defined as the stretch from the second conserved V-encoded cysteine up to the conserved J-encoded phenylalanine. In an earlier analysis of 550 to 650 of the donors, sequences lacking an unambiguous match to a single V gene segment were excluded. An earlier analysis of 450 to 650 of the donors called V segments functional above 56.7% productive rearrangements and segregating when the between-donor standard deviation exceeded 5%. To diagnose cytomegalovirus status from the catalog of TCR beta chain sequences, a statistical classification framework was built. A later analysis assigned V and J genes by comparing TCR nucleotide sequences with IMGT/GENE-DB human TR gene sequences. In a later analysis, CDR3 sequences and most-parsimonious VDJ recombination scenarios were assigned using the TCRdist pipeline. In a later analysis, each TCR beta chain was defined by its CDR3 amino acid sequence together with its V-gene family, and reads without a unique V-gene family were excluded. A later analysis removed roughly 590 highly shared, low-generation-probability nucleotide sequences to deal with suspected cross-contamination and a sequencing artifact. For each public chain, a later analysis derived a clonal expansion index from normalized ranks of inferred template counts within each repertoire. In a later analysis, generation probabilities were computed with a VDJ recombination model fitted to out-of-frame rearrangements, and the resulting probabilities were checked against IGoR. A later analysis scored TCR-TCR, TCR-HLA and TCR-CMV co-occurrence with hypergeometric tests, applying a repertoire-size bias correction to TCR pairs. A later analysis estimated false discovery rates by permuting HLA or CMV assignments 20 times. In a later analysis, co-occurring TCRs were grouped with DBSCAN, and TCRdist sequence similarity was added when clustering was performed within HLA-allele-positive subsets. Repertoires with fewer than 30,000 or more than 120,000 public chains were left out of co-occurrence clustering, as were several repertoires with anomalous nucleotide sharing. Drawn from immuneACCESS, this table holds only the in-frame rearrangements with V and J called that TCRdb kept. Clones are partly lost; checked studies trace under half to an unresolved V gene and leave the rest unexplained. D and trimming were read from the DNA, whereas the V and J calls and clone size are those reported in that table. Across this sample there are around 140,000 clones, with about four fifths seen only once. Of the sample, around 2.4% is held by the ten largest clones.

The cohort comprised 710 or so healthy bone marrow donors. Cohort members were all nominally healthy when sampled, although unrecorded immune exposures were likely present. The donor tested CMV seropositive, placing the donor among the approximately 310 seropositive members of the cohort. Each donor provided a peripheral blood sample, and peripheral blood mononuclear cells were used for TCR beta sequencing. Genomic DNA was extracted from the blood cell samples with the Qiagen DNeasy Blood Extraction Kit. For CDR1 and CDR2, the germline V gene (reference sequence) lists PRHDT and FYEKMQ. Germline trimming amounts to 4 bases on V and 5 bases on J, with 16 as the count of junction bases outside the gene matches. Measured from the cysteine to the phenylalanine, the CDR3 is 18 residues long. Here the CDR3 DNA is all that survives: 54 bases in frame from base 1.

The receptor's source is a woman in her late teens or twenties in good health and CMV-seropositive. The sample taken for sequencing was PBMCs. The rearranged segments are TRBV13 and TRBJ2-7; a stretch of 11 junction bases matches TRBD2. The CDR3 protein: CASSSPDVIAGGRNEQYF. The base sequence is TGTGCCAGCAGCTCCCCCGACGTAATAGCGGGGGGGCGCAACGAGCAGTACTTC.